This passage covers 3 T cell receptor beta chains from one sample sequenced in a study of control samples from healthy donors and cancer patients. The protocol was immunoSEQ multiplex PCR, while the TCRdb copy is restricted to in-frame clones and leaves out a portion. This sample carries some 130,000 clones, about 90% of them seen once, and the ten largest clones take 2% to 2.5%. Sequencing was carried out using blood. The source is a woman aged 50 to 60 in good health.

This chain uses TRBV15 with TRBJ2-5; D is unclear. Trimming left V 0 bases short and J 2 bases short, with 25 bases between. The CDR3 is 20 residues long. Germline V gene lookup returns CDR1 LNHNV and CDR2 YYDKDF (reference sequence). CDR3 residues: CATSRDSVGGARPSQETQYF. The CDR3 DNA follows: TGTGCCACCAGCAGAGATTCAGTTGGTGGAGCCAGGCCCTCGCAAGAGACCCAGTACTTC.

This chain uses TRBV4-1 with TRBJ2-1; perhaps TRBD1 as D (6 bases). Per the germline V gene, CDR1 is MGHRA and CDR2 is YSYEKL. V gave up 7 bases and J gave up 2 bases, with 9 bases separating them. The CDR3 sequence is 13 residues long. The CDR3 DNA follows: TGCGCCAGCACCAGGGGAACCTACAATGAGCAGTTCTTC. This translates into CASTRGTYNEQFF.

Details on this clone: Other DNA sequences from this sample encode an identical CDR3 as well. The chain uses TRBV12-3 or TRBV12-4 and TRBJ2-7, with 7 bases matching TRBD2. The CDR3 totals 13 residues. V was clipped by 0 bases and J by 4 bases; unmatched bases: 0. The CDR3, as DNA: TGTGCCAGCAGTTTAGCGGGAGGGTACGAGCAGTACTTC. This sequence encodes CASSLAGGYEQYF.